Here is one TCR beta chain with its context. The table lists this clone with a few counts. No cognate antigen has been identified for it. Within one base of it there is no much larger clone, and no base qualities were kept. Collaborating institutions collected whole blood in K2EDTA tubes following their own protocols. For TCRbeta analysis, collaborators shipped samples in one of three forms: frozen whole blood, isolated PBMCs, or DNA extracted from either of those sample types. The data were taken from a study of blood T cell repertoires in COVID-19 (dated by TCRdb to about 2020). For the study in its entirety: Samples from collaborators originated in the United States, Italy and Spain and spanned both the acute and convalescent phases of COVID-19. The prospective study material was composed of cDNA or gDNA derived from T cells, B-cell-depleted T cells, or PBMCs. Deeply sampled blood TCRbeta repertoires from subjects exposed to, actively infected with, or recovered from COVID-19 were included in the dataset. The repertoires were made available in a free public database intended to serve as a resource for research on the immune response to SARS-CoV-2. Samples were obtained from the ongoing ImmuneRACE study (first 160 participants) and from 1,254 subjects provided by 6 global collaborators. A de-identified subject ID, COVID-19 status, age in years and sex were almost always included in the sample metadata. Where HLA class I and class II types were available, the types were taken from metadata supplied by the sample provider, not from assay-based typing.

Study-wide findings and limitations: The amount of clinical and demographic metadata varied by source and participant and was provided uncurated.

The CDR3, cysteine through phenylalanine, is 16 amino acids long. Kept here is only the CDR3 DNA, which spans 48 bases and is read in frame from base 1. Trimming leaves V shorter by 3 bases and J shorter by 6 bases, with the junction holding 13 bases beyond the gene matches. CDR1 and CDR2 are drawn from the germline V gene: MDHEN, SYDVKM. TCRbeta CDR3 regions were amplified from genomic DNA by means of the immunoSEQ Assay, a bias-controlled multiplex PCR. Per the source publication's procedure: The number of nucleated cells in each sample was estimated by amplification of reference gene primers within the assay. Sequence reads were collapsed and filtered to measure the absolute abundance of every unique TCRbeta CDR3 rearrangement. For each sample, productive Simpson clonality was calculated as the square root of Simpson's diversity index across productive rearrangements. TCRdb mirrors the immuneACCESS table, restricted to in-frame sequences. Some clones are absent from its copies; in checked studies, under half trace to an unresolved V gene, and the reason for the others is unknown. V, J and clone size were drawn from that table, and D and trimming were deduced from the DNA. The sample profile shows some 210,000 clones; about 89% of them were found once. Around 4.8% of the sample rests with the top ten.

The sequence was obtained from a woman between 40 and 50 years old with acute or convalescent COVID-19. The sample comprised peripheral blood. The chain employs TRBV28 and TRBJ1-2, with TRBD1 matching 7 junction bases. The DNA sequence is given as TGTGCCAGCAGTTTTTTAAGCAGCTCACAGGGGAATGGCTACACCTTC. It specifies CASSFLSSSQGNGYTF.